Following are 10 T cell receptor beta chains from one sample sequenced in a study of T cell repertoires in cytomegalovirus infection. In TCRdb, the reads were re-called with MiXCR into one record per CDR3 protein. Of approximately 910,000 distinct CDR3 sequences in the sample, around a third were seen once. No antigen is known for these receptors. The sample in question was cultured CD8+ T cells from PBMCs, obtained from culture after CMV antigen stimulation. Receptors originate from a human donor in good health (CMV status not recorded). Some clones in this sample may be carry-over from other donors' samples.

This clonotype was found a few times. The V call is TRBV19, the J call TRBJ1-1; D is perhaps TRBD1 (5 bases). V dropped 4 bases and J dropped 4 bases, with 10 bases sitting between them. This CDR3 region has 13 residues. CDR1 is LNHDA, CDR2 SQIVND, per germline (reference sequence). The CDR3 here is CASSTLRATEAFF. The CDR3 DNA follows: TGTGCCAGTAGTACCCTCAGGGCCACTGAAGCTTTCTTT.

This clonotype has just a few counts. The J gene is TRBJ1-6, the V gene TRBV7-9, with D unclear. CDR1 SEHNR and CDR2 FQNEAQ come from the germline V gene (reference sequence). Trimming cost V 5 bases and J 4 bases, with 12 bases left between them. This CDR3 has 15 residues. CDR3 loop: CASSLLDGYNSPLHF. The CDR3, as DNA: TGTGCCAGCAGCCTCCTGGACGGTTATAATTCACCCCTCCACTTT.

The chain couples TRBV7-9 to TRBJ2-1; 7 nucleotides match TRBD1. The germline V gene encodes CDR1 SEHNR and CDR2 FQNEAQ (reference sequence). CDR3 length: 15 amino acids. V was pared by 3 bases and J by 3 bases, with 5 bases of the junction left unmatched. The CDR3 protein is CASSFVDRIYNEQFF. For the CDR3, the DNA is TGTGCCAGCAGCTTCGTGGACAGGATCTACAATGAGCAGTTCTTC.

In regard to this clonotype: This may arise from a read error, as a much more abundant clone is one base away. This sequence joins TRBV7-6 and TRBJ2-2, with D possibly matching TRBD2 (6 bases). Looked up from germline, CDR1 is SGHVS and CDR2 is FNYEAQ. The CDR3 consists of 12 residues. Trimming cost V 10 bases and J 5 bases, with 11 bases left between them. The CDR3 here is CAILALTGELFF. As DNA, the CDR3 is TGTGCCATTCTAGCGCTGACCGGGGAGCTGTTTTTT.

V is TRBV15 and J is TRBJ1-2; no clear D. Germline CDR1 LNHNV, CDR2 YYDKDF (reference sequence). The CDR3 spans 12 residues. Trimming took 4 bases from V and 4 from J, leaving 7 bases between them. CDR3 bases: TGTGCCACCAGCAAAAACCCCTATGGCTACACCTTC. It translates to CATSKNPYGYTF.

This clonotype was counted only a few times. CDR3 protein: CASSEALAGGREQFF. In DNA form, the CDR3 reads TGTGCCAGCAGTGAAGCGCTGGCAGGGGGGCGTGAGCAGTTCTTC. The chain has TRBV6-1 and TRBJ2-1; a possible D gene is TRBD1 (7 bases). The CDR3 runs 15 residues. CDR1 MNHNS and CDR2 SASEGT come from the germline V gene. Trimming cost V 0 bases and J 9 bases, with 15 bases left between them.

Only a few counts were recorded for this clonotype. The V and J genes are TRBV20-1 and TRBJ1-2; maybe TRBD1 (5 bases). Germline values: CDR1 DFQATT, CDR2 SNEGSKA (reference sequence). V lost 1 base and J 2 bases, leaving 11 bases between the germline ends. This CDR3 spans 14 amino acids. CDR3 bases: TGCAGTGCTAGAGGGCAGGGAAGCAACTATGGCTACACCTTC. It specifies CSARGQGSNYGYTF.

This clonotype was recorded many times. J is TRBJ1-1 and V is TRBV7-3; D not resolved. Germline assignment: CDR1 SGHTA and CDR2 FQGTGA. The V gene lost 4 bases and the J gene lost 2 bases, with 8 bases spanning the gap. The CDR3 extends over 13 amino acids. DNA of the CDR3: TGTGCCAGCAGCTCCCTCTCTAACACTGAAGCTTTCTTT. This codes for CASSSLSNTEAFF.

The chain has TRBV4-1 and TRBJ1-1; D might be TRBD1 (6 bases). The CDR3 length is 13 residues. Germline V lookup: CDR1 MGHRA, CDR2 YSYEKL. V lost 5 bases and J lost 6, with 13 bases in between. CDR3 DNA: TGCGCCAGCAGCTATACAGGGACTGCTGAAGCTTTCTTT. Protein: CASSYTGTAEAFF.

The rearrangement links TRBV24-1 to TRBJ1-1; TRBD1 matches at 7 bases. The germline V gene has CDR1 KGHDR and CDR2 SFDVKD. This CDR3 has 18 amino acids. After removal of 3 bases from V and 3 bases from J, the junction contained 15 bases not matched to a gene. CDR3 DNA sequence: TGTGCCACCAGTGATCGCCGACAGGGAATATCGCACTACACTGAAGCTTTCTTT. It specifies CATSDRRQGISHYTEAFF.